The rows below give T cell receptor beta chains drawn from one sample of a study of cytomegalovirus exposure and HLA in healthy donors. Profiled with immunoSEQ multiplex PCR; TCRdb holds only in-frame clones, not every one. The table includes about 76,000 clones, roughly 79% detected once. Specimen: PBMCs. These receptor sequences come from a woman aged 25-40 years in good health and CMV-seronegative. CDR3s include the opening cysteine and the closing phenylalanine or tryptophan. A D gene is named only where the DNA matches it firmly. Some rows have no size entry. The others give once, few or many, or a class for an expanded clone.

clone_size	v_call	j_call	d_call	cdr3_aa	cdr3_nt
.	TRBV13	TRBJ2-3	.	CASSQQADTQYF	TGTGCCAGCAGCCAACAAGCAGATACGCAGTATTTT
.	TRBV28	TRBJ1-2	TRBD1	CASSPWTGGQDGYTF	TGTGCCAGCAGTCCCTGGACAGGGGGACAGGATGGCTACACCTTC
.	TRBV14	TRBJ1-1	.	CASSPHMNTEAFF	TGTGCCAGCAGCCCCCACATGAACACTGAAGCTTTCTTT
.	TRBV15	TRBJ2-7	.	CATSRDLDSSSYEQYF	TGTGCCACCAGCAGAGATTTAGACTCCAGCTCCTACGAGCAGTACTTC
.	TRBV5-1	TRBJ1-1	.	CASSPNGVVNTEAFF	TGCGCCAGCAGCCCCAACGGGGTGGTGAACACTGAAGCTTTCTTT
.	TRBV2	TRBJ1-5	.	CAWGGSNQPQHF	TGTGCCTGGGGGGGGAGCAATCAGCCCCAGCATTTT
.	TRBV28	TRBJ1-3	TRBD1	CASSSGQYSGNTIYF	TGTGCCAGCAGTTCGGGACAGTACTCTGGAAACACCATATATTTT
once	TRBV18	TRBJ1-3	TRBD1	CASSPGQGAGNTIYF	TGTGCCAGCTCACCCGGACAGGGCGCTGGAAACACCATATATTTT
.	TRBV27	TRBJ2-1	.	CASSPRQYNEQFF	TGTGCCAGCAGCCCTAGACAGTACAATGAGCAGTTCTTC
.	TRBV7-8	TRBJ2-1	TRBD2	CASSGTSGYNEQFF	TGTGCCAGCAGCGGGACTAGCGGCTACAATGAGCAGTTCTTC
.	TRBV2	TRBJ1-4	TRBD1	CASNDREDEKLFF	TGTGCCAGCAACGACAGGGAGGATGAAAAACTGTTTTTT
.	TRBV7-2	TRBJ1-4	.	CASSLSRATNEKLFF	TGTGCCAGCAGCTTAAGCAGGGCAACTAATGAAAAACTGTTTTTT
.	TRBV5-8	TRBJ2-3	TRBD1	CATLSTGGSDTQYF	TGTGCCACCCTATCGACAGGGGGCTCAGATACGCAGTATTTT
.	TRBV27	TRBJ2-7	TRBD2	CASSPMGAGGPLSYEQYF	TGTGCCAGCAGTCCCATGGGAGCGGGAGGGCCCCTCTCCTACGAGCAGTACTTC
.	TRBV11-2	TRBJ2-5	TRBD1	CASSQIRTGGQETQYF	TGTGCCAGCAGCCAAATCCGGACAGGGGGCCAAGAGACCCAGTACTTC
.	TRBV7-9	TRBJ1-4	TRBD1	CASSNTGQPNEKLFF	TGTGCCAGCAGCAATACGGGACAGCCTAATGAAAAACTGTTTTTT
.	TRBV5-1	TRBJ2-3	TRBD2	CASSLTPGLAGTDTQYF	TGCGCCAGCAGCCTGACACCGGGACTAGCGGGAACAGATACGCAGTATTTT
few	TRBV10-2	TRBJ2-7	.	CASSDRTTTVYEQYF	TGCGCCAGCAGTGATAGGACTACGACGGTCTACGAGCAGTACTTC
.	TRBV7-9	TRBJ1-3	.	CASSLAANTIYF	TGTGCCAGCAGCTTGGCGGCAAACACCATATATTTT
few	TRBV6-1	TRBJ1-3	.	CAAAARSGNTIYF	TGTGCCGCCGCGGCACGCTCTGGAAACACCATATATTTT
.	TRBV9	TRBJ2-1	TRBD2	CASSERTSGASEQFF	TGTGCCAGCAGTGAGCGGACTAGCGGGGCAAGTGAGCAGTTCTTC
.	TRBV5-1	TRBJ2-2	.	CASSLDQVGTGELFF	TGCGCCAGCAGCTTGGACCAGGTCGGCACCGGGGAGCTGTTTTTT
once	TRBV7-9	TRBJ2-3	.	CASRPDRISTDTQYF	TGTGCCAGCAGACCCGACAGGATAAGCACAGATACGCAGTATTTT
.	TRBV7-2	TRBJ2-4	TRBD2	CASSKRLAGYPYF	TGTGCCAGCAGCAAAAGACTAGCGGGATATCCGTACTTC
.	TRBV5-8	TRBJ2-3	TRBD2	CASSTGLAGGSTDTQYF	TGTGCCAGCAGCACCGGACTAGCGGGAGGCAGCACAGATACGCAGTATTTT
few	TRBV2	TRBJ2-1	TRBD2	CASSDGTSGTEQFF	TGTGCCAGCAGTGATGGTACTAGCGGGACGGAGCAGTTCTTC
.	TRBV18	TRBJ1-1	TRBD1	CASSPPSGGALGAFF	TGTGCCAGCTCACCACCATCAGGGGGCGCTTTGGGGGCTTTCTTT
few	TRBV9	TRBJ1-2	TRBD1	CASSGGDRGGIYGYTF	TGTGCCAGCAGCGGGGGGGACAGGGGGGGGATCTATGGCTACACCTTC
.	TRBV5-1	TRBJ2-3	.	CASSSSTDTQYF	TGCGCCAGCAGCTCTAGCACAGATACGCAGTATTTT